The source of this T cell receptor beta chain is a study of blood T cells in healthy people across ages. The wider study: T cells yielded about one barcoded beta molecule per two cells through template switching.

PCR was performed a second time for about 6 to 11 cycles using a sample-barcoded 5' primer and a J-beta primer mix. From the 5' RACE reads, TCRdb called clonotypes with MiXCR, one entry per CDR3 protein. The data hold 630,000 or so distinct CDR3 sequences, with 32% observed a single time. The CDR3 is 14 residues long. Germline assignment: CDR1 MNHNS and CDR2 SASEGT. V lost 7 bases to trimming and J lost 1 base, with 13 bases between them. Extraction of total RNA produced a minimum of 5 micrograms from each sample. Study-level results: From one million sequenced T cells, diversity estimates were lower bounds.

As to this clonotype: Antigen: not known.

The V and J genes are TRBV6-1 and TRBJ1-2, with a weak D call TRBD1 (6 bases). The sequenced sample consisted of blood. This receptor was identified in a woman older than 75 in good health. The CDR3 loop is CASNKNRDNYGYTF. The CDR3 bases are TGTGCCAGCAACAAAAACAGGGATAACTATGGCTACACCTTC.